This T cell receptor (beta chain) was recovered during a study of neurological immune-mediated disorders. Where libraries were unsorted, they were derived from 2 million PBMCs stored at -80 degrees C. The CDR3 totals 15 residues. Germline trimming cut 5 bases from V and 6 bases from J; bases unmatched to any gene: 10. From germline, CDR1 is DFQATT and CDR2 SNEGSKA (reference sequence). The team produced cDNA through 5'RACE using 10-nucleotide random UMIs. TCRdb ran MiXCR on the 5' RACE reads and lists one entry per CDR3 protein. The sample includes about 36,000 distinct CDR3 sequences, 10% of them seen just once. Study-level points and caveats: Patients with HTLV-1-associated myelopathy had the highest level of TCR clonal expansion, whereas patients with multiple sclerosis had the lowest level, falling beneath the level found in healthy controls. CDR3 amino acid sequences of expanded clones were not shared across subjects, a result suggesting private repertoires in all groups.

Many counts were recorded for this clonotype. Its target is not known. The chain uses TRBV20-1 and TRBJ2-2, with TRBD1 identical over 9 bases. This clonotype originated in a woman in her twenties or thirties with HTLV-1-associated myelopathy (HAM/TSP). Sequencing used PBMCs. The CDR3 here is CSASDRGKGAGELFF. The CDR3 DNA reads TGCAGTGCTTCCGACAGGGGGAAAGGAGCCGGGGAGCTGTTTTTT.